This T cell receptor beta chain is drawn from a study of blood T cell repertoires in COVID-19. Across the whole study: Specimens from acute and convalescent COVID-19 originated in the United States, Italy and Spain. The cDNA or gDNA used as material had been derived from T cells, B-cell-depleted T cells, or PBMCs.

This CDR3 region has 15 residues. The germline V gene has CDR1 SGHNT and CDR2 YYREEE (reference sequence). V lost 4 bases to trimming and J lost 6 bases, with 14 bases between them. As originally analysed: Estimation of nucleated cell counts relied on the amplification of reference gene primers. The repertoire was sequenced with immunoSEQ multiplex PCR; TCRdb's copy has only in-frame clones and lacks some. Clonal size and the V and J genes are those of that table, whereas D and trimming came from the DNA. This sample carries 60,000 to 65,000 clones, roughly 83% of them seen once, and the ten largest clones take 15% to 20%.

The receptor comes from a man aged 55 to 70 with COVID-19, enrolled during active disease. V gene TRBV5-4 combines with J gene TRBJ1-6, with D unresolved. The source material was peripheral blood. This CDR3 is CASSPGSRGNSPLHF. CDR3 nucleotides: TGTGCCAGCAGCCCAGGATCTCGGGGTAATTCACCCCTCCACTTT.